Each of the 27 T cell receptor beta chains below was sequenced from the same sample in a study of cytomegalovirus exposure and HLA in healthy donors (TCRdb year 2017). The library was obtained by the immunoSEQ multiplex PCR assay. A mixture of 60 forward primers for TCR Vbeta segments and 13 reverse primers for TCR Jbeta segments was used in the multiplex PCR. TCRdb holds this immuneACCESS table with in-frame rearrangements only. Some clones are missing; in checked studies, unresolved V genes explain under half, and the rest has no known cause. The sample has about 140,000 clones on record, about 80% of them singletons. The ten largest clonotypes hold around 4.8% of the sample. The specimen was PBMCs. These receptors all come from a man in his thirties or forties in good health.

This clone has only a few counts. Here the CDR3 DNA reads TGTGCCAGCAGTTACGGAGGGTTGGGGTCCTACGAGCAGTACTTC. Its protein product is CASSYGGLGSYEQYF. J is TRBJ2-7 and V is TRBV6-5; D perhaps matches TRBD2 (6 bases). The CDR3 is 15 residues long. CDR1 and CDR2 (germline): MNHEY, SVGAGI. Trimming removed 2 bases from V and 1 base from J, with 12 bases in between.

The chain links TRBV2 to TRBJ2-2, with D tentatively TRBD2 (6 bases). The CDR3 has 15 residues. In germline, CDR1 is SNHLY, CDR2 FYNNEI. V dropped 5 bases and J dropped 1 base, with 11 bases sitting between them. This CDR3 reads CASSPGTENTGELFF. The CDR3 coding sequence is TGTGCCAGCAGTCCCGGGACTGAGAACACCGGGGAGCTGTTTTTT.

The chain employs TRBV11-2 and TRBJ1-1, with 7 bases lining up with TRBD1. Germline trimming cut 5 bases from V and 4 bases from J; bases unmatched to any gene: 10. Looked up from germline, CDR1 is SGHAT and CDR2 is FQNNGV. The CDR3 is 15 amino acids. This CDR3 is CASSGDSPLGTEAFF. In DNA form, the CDR3 reads TGTGCCAGCAGCGGGGACAGCCCCCTTGGCACTGAAGCTTTCTTT.

This rearrangement joins TRBV19 to TRBJ2-7; 14 bases match TRBD2. The CDR3 spans 15 residues. CDR1 is LNHDA, CDR2 SQIVND, per germline (reference sequence). V lost 5 bases to trimming and J lost 4 bases; unmatched junction nucleotides: 4. Here the CDR3 DNA reads TGTGCCAGTAGTTCCCGGACTAGCGGGAGGTACGAGCAGTACTTC. Its translation: CASSSRTSGRYEQYF.

This clone showed up just a few times. Here the CDR3 DNA reads TGTGCCAGCAGCTTAACGGGACTAGGAAATGACATTCAGTACTTC. This encodes CASSLTGLGNDIQYF. The V call is TRBV7-3, the J call TRBJ2-4, with 8 bases aligning to TRBD2. CDR1 SGHTA and CDR2 FQGTGA come from the germline V gene. The J segment lost 8 bases and the V segment lost 0 bases, leaving 6 bases of the junction unmatched. This CDR3 has 15 residues.

The gene calls are TRBV18 and TRBJ2-7; D may be TRBD2 (6 bases). Trimming took off 6 bases at V and 7 bases at J, with 10 bases between the two ends. This CDR3 contains 11 residues. The V gene's germline CDR1 is KGHSH and CDR2 LQKENI. CDR3 nucleotide sequence: TGTGCCAGCTCGTCGGCGGGAGAGCAGTACTTC. Translation: CASSSAGEQYF.

This chain connects TRBV29-1 to TRBJ2-1; 8 bases are shared with TRBD1. Trimming cost V 7 bases and J 5 bases; bases outside gene matches: 4. Germline assignment: CDR1 SQVTM and CDR2 ANQGSEA. This CDR3 contains 12 residues. The CDR3 sequence is CSAATGDNEQFF. In DNA, the CDR3 is TGCAGCGCCGCGACAGGGGACAATGAGCAGTTCTTC.

CDR3 DNA: TGTGCCAGCAGCTCTGGCACAGATACGCAGTATTTT. Its translation: CASSSGTDTQYF. The rearrangement links TRBV5-4 to TRBJ2-3, with D unclear. Germline lookup yields CDR1 SGHNT and CDR2 YYREEE (reference sequence). Trimming stripped 3 bases from V and 1 base from J, with 3 bases between. This CDR3 has 12 residues.

The chain is built from TRBV14 and TRBJ1-2, with 8 bases fitting TRBD1. This CDR3 has 16 residues. V lost 5 bases to trimming and J lost 4 bases; unmatched junction nucleotides: 12. Germline CDR1 and CDR2: SGHDN and FVKESK. DNA of the CDR3: TGTGCCAGCAGCATCGGACAGGGAGGGTTCGGCTATGGCTACACCTTC. It encodes CASSIGQGGFGYGYTF. Based on the CDR3 plus reference TRBV14 and TRBJ1-2, the full variable domain is EAGVTQFPSHSVIEKGQTVTLRCDPISGHDNLYWYRRVMGKEIKFLLHFVKESKQDESGMPNNRFLAERTGGTYSTLKVQPAELEDSGVYFCASSIGQGGFGYGYTFGSGTRLTVV.

The CDR3 loop reads CASSLGGSQGTPLHF. CDR3 sequence (DNA): TGTGCCAGCAGTTTGGGAGGGTCCCAGGGGACACCCCTCCACTTT. This rearrangement joins TRBV28 to TRBJ1-6; weak D call: TRBD1 (6 bases). There are 15 residues in the CDR3. The germline V gene encodes CDR1 MDHEN and CDR2 SYDVKM. V lost 3 bases to trimming and J lost 11 bases, with 17 bases between them. Looking up the rest from reference TRBV28 and TRBJ1-6 gives the full variable domain: DVKVTQSSRYLVKRTGEKVFLECVQDMDHENMFWYRQDPGLGLRLIYFSYDVKMKEKGDIPEGYSVSREKKERFSLILESASTNQTSMYLCASSLGGSQGTPLHFGNGTRLTVT.

This chain connects TRBV15 to TRBJ2-7, with a possible D match to TRBD1 (5 bases). The CDR3 has 16 amino acids. V was pared by 5 bases and J by 2 bases, with 19 bases between. The germline gives CDR1 LNHNV, CDR2 YYDKDF (reference sequence). The CDR3 DNA is TGTGCCACCAGCCCAGAATTAGGGGCCCGACCCTACGAGCAGTACTTC. The encoded protein is CATSPELGARPYEQYF.

V usage is TRBV19 and J usage is TRBJ2-1, with 8 positions matching TRBD2. The V gene's germline CDR1 is LNHDA and CDR2 SQIVND (reference sequence). V lost 6 bases, J lost 7 bases, and 17 bases stayed unmatched. The CDR3 loop spans 17 amino acids. The CDR3 sequence: CASSPRSASGSRNEQFF. CDR3 in DNA: TGTGCCAGTAGCCCCCGTAGTGCCAGCGGGAGTAGAAATGAGCAGTTCTTC.

The DNA of the CDR3 is TGTGCCAGGAACCCAGGGGGCGGAGAGACCCAGTACTTC. Translated, it gives CARNPGGGETQYF. The chain links TRBV2 to TRBJ2-5; 8 bases are a match to TRBD1. The CDR3 is 13 residues long. Trimming at V came to 9 bases and at J to 4 bases, leaving 7 bases not matched to a gene. Germline V CDR1 and CDR2: SNHLY, FYNNEI. The variable domain in full, with the rest retrieved from reference TRBV2 and TRBJ2-5, is EPEVTQTPSHQVTQMGQEVILRCVPISNHLYFYWYRQILGQKVEFLVSFYNNEISEKSEIFDDQFSVERPDGSNFTLKIRSTKLEDSAMYFCARNPGGGETQYFGPGTRLLVL.

Only one count was recorded for this clone. The J gene is TRBJ1-3, the V gene TRBV2, with a possible D match to TRBD1 (6 bases). Germline assignment: CDR1 SNHLY and CDR2 FYNNEI. V was cut by 5 bases and J by 4 bases, with 12 bases left in between. The CDR3 covers 14 residues. CDR3 protein: CASSTGTQGNTIYF. The CDR3 region has the DNA TGTGCCAGCAGTACCGGGACACAGGGAAACACCATATATTTT.

The V and J genes are TRBV20-1 and TRBJ2-3; TRBD2 might be the D (5 bases). Trimming left V 5 bases short and J 8 bases short, with 11 bases between. Germline loops: CDR1 DFQATT, CDR2 SNEGSKA (reference sequence). This CDR3 comprises 11 residues. The CDR3 nucleotides are TGCAGTGCTGGGCTCCGGGGTACGCAGTATTTT. Translated, it gives CSAGLRGTQYF.

This clone was recorded a few times. This chain's CDR3 is CASPTGQGGKNEQFF. The CDR3 nucleotides are TGTGCCAGCCCGACGGGACAGGGGGGTAAAAATGAGCAGTTCTTC. This chain uses TRBV18 with TRBJ2-1, with TRBD1 matching 11 bases. Germline loops: CDR1 KGHSH, CDR2 LQKENI. The CDR3 is 15 amino acids. Germline trimming cut 8 bases from V and 7 bases from J; bases unmatched to any gene: 10.

This chain uses TRBV2 with TRBJ2-7; 9 bases line up with TRBD1. V lost 6 bases and J lost 2; bases outside the gene matches: 11. This CDR3 contains 16 residues. Per the germline V gene, CDR1 is SNHLY and CDR2 is FYNNEI. For the CDR3, the DNA is TGTGCCAGCAGGGGGGGTGGGACAGGGAACCCCTACGAGCAGTACTTC. Translating it yields CASRGGGTGNPYEQYF.

The V gene is TRBV18, the J gene TRBJ1-1; D call uncertain. This CDR3 has 11 residues. Germline lookup yields CDR1 KGHSH and CDR2 LQKENI. The V end lost 6 bases, the J end lost 7 bases, and 9 bases lay between the germline ends. CDR3 nucleotides: TGTGCCAGCTCGCCTAACCTTGAAGCTTTCTTT. This codes for CASSPNLEAFF.

The rearrangement links TRBV25-1 to TRBJ2-5; TRBD2 matches at 7 bases. CDR3 length: 17 amino acids. Germline trimming cut 7 bases from V and 2 bases from J; bases unmatched to any gene: 16. Germline values: CDR1 MGHDK, CDR2 SYGVNS. The DNA for the CDR3 is TGTGCCAGCACCACAAGCGGGAACTCTGGTTGGCAAGAGACCCAGTACTTC. Its translation: CASTTSGNSGWQETQYF.

DNA for the CDR3: TGTGCCAGCAGCCCGGGGTGGGGGCCCGCTGAAGCTTTCTTT. Translation gives CASSPGWGPAEAFF. The J gene is TRBJ1-1, the V gene TRBV7-2, with D possibly being TRBD1 (6 bases). Germline CDR1 is SGHTA and CDR2 is FQGNSA. V was cut by 5 bases and J by 6 bases, with 16 bases left in between. The CDR3 sequence is 14 residues long.

The sample holds a few counts of this clone. The V gene is TRBV5-1, the J gene TRBJ2-1; 9 nucleotides align to TRBD1. This CDR3 spans 17 amino acids. J lost 13 bases, V lost 3 bases, and 20 bases had no gene match. The germline gives CDR1 SGHRS, CDR2 YFSETQ. DNA of the CDR3: TGCGCCAGCAGCTCGGAGGGGGCGGACAGGGGTAGCGTTGAACAGTTCTTC. Protein: CASSSEGADRGSVEQFF.

This clone was seen only a few times. The chain has TRBV9 and TRBJ1-1; D possibly corresponds to TRBD1 (5 bases). CDR1 and CDR2 (germline): SGDLS, YYNGEE. There are 13 residues in the CDR3. With 3 bases removed from V and 5 bases from J, the gap between germline ends came to 11 bases. For the CDR3, the DNA is TGTGCCAGCAGCGCTGGGGGGGGGACTGAAGCTTTCTTT. Protein: CASSAGGGTEAFF.

J is TRBJ1-3 and V is TRBV5-4; perhaps TRBD1 as D (6 bases). The CDR3 has 17 amino acids. Deletions cut 3 bases from V and 0 bases from J, with 16 bases between. Germline CDR1 and CDR2: SGHNT and YYREEE (reference sequence). CDR3 region: CASSSRGGAYSGNTIYF. CDR3 DNA: TGTGCCAGCAGCTCCCGTGGGGGGGCCTACTCTGGAAACACCATATATTTT.

This chain joins TRBV4-3 and TRBJ2-5; D may be TRBD1 (6 bases). This CDR3 has 16 residues. Germline V CDR1 and CDR2: LGHNA, YSLEER. Trimming stripped 0 bases from V and 5 bases from J, with 16 bases between. The CDR3 nucleotides read TGCGCCAGCAGCCAAGATCAGGGGACGAGTGTGGAGACCCAGTACTTC. Amino acid sequence: CASSQDQGTSVETQYF.

This clone was seen more than once but under ten times. The genes are TRBV6-5 and TRBJ1-1; TRBD1 matches 9 bases. Germline CDR1 is MNHEY and CDR2 is SVGAGI. CDR3 size: 14 residues. V lost 7 bases and J lost 6; bases outside the gene matches: 9. CDR3 sequence reads: CASTLDRGIAEAFF. The CDR3 DNA reads TGTGCCAGCACCTTGGACAGGGGAATCGCTGAAGCTTTCTTT.

This chain links TRBV5-4 with TRBJ1-1, with 7 bases that match TRBD1. CDR3 length equals 15 residues. Trimming at V came to 0 bases and at J to 2 bases, leaving 4 bases not matched to a gene. Germline V gene lookup returns CDR1 SGHNT and CDR2 YYREEE (reference sequence). The CDR3 region is CASSLGDRVNTEAFF. Here the CDR3 DNA reads TGTGCCAGCAGCTTGGGAGACAGGGTAAACACTGAAGCTTTCTTT.

The chain couples TRBV19 to TRBJ1-1; 11 nucleotides line up with TRBD1. This CDR3 spans 15 amino acids. After removal of 4 bases from V and 5 bases from J, the junction contained 6 bases not matched to a gene. Germline CDR1 is LNHDA and CDR2 is SQIVND (reference sequence). Here the CDR3 reads CASSRTGGLRTEAFF. As DNA, the CDR3 is TGTGCCAGTAGTAGGACAGGGGGCCTGCGGACTGAAGCTTTCTTT. The whole variable domain, filled in from reference TRBV19 and TRBJ1-1, reads DGGITQSPKYLFRKEGQNVTLSCEQNLNHDAMYWYRQDPGQGLRLIYYSQIVNDFQKGDIAEGYSVSREKKESFPLTVTSAQKNPTAFYLCASSRTGGLRTEAFFGQGTRLTVV.